One sample yielded the 27 T cell receptor beta chains listed below, sequenced in a study of T-cell reconstitution after alpha-beta-depleted transplantation in children. Unique molecular identifiers were built into the TCRbeta library. From the PCR reads, TCRdb called clonotypes with MiXCR, one entry per CDR3 protein. This repertoire shows approximately 490,000 distinct CDR3 sequences, 9.5% to 15% found once; its top ten account for over 5.5%. The sequencing here drew on PBMCs from the stem cell graft donor, taken from the stem cell graft. The receptors shown here come from a human donor who donated a stem cell graft to a child with combined immunodeficiency.

This clonotype has just a few counts. V is TRBV27 and J is TRBJ2-1, with D possibly matching TRBD2 (6 bases). Per germline, CDR1 MNHEY and CDR2 SMNVEV (reference sequence). The length of the CDR3 is 13 residues. V was cut by 4 bases and J by 7 bases, with 11 bases left in between. CDR3 protein: CASSWDSLNEQFF. The CDR3 coding sequence is TGTGCCAGCAGTTGGGACTCTTTGAATGAGCAGTTCTTC.

This clonotype was seen a handful of times. J is TRBJ2-3 and V is TRBV9; TRBD2 matches at 10 bases. CDR3 length equals 15 residues. Germline CDR1 and CDR2: SGDLS and YYNGEE. With 0 bases clipped from V and 6 bases from J, the junction kept 4 bases outside the gene matches. In nucleotides, the CDR3 is TGTGCCAGCAGCGTAGCGTCTAGCGGGAGTGATACGCAGTATTTT. Protein: CASSVASSGSDTQYF.

A few counts support this clonotype. The genes are TRBV7-2 and TRBJ2-7; no clear D. V gave up 5 bases and J gave up 5 bases, with 22 bases separating them. CDR3 length equals 16 residues. Germline loops: CDR1 SGHTA, CDR2 FQGNSA. The CDR3 sequence: CASSRRRIPKGNEQYF. The CDR3 DNA is TGTGCCAGCAGCCGGCGACGGATACCCAAGGGCAACGAGCAGTACTTC.

This clonotype has just a few counts. The CDR3 protein is CSAIQSRGLNQPQHF. For the CDR3, the DNA is TGCAGTGCTATCCAGTCCCGGGGGTTGAATCAGCCCCAGCATTTT. V usage is TRBV20-1 and J usage is TRBJ1-5, with D perhaps TRBD1 (5 bases). The V gene's germline CDR1 is DFQATT and CDR2 SNEGSKA (reference sequence). The CDR3 loop spans 15 amino acids. Trimming removed 4 bases from V and 4 bases from J, with 17 bases in between.

This clonotype has a handful of counts. J is TRBJ1-5 and V is TRBV12-3 or TRBV12-4; D call uncertain. Trimming took off 4 bases at V and 7 bases at J, with 11 bases between the two ends. The CDR3 consists of 13 residues. This CDR3 reads CASSSEASQPQHF. The CDR3 DNA is TGTGCCAGCAGTTCTGAGGCGTCGCAGCCCCAGCATTTT.

This clonotype was observed a few times. The chain links TRBV29-1 to TRBJ2-1; perhaps TRBD2 as D (6 bases). Trimming left V 3 bases short and J 8 bases short, with 23 bases between. The germline V gene encodes CDR1 SQVTM and CDR2 ANQGSEA. CDR3 size: 16 residues. The CDR3 loop reads CSVDLVTGEFWDEQFF. The CDR3 DNA reads as TGCAGCGTTGATTTGGTGACGGGAGAGTTTTGGGATGAGCAGTTCTTC.

The V and J genes are TRBV5-1 and TRBJ2-2; 7 nucleotides agree with TRBD2. Per germline, CDR1 SGHRS and CDR2 YFSETQ. This CDR3 region has 14 residues. With 4 bases clipped from V and 5 bases from J, the junction kept 5 bases outside the gene matches. CDR3: CASSPSGRTGELFF. CDR3 nucleotides: TGCGCCAGCAGCCCTAGCGGTCGGACCGGGGAGCTGTTTTTT.

Ten or more counts support this clonotype. The genes are TRBV29-1 and TRBJ2-7, with a tentative D call TRBD1 (6 bases). CDR3 size: 15 residues. The ends were cut back, 3 bases at V and 0 bases at J, with 15 bases in the middle. Germline values: CDR1 SQVTM, CDR2 ANQGSEA. CDR3 nucleotide sequence: TGCAGCGTTGAGAGTCAGGGGAAAAGCTCCTACGAGCAGTACTTC. It translates to CSVESQGKSSYEQYF.

The chain links TRBV12-3 or TRBV12-4 to TRBJ1-1; no firm D call. V was cut by 2 bases and J by 11 bases, with 9 bases left in between. The CDR3 is 11 amino acids. CDR3 sequence: CASSLRGRAFF. The DNA of the CDR3 is TGTGCCAGCAGTTTAAGAGGGAGGGCTTTCTTT.

This clonotype was seen at least ten times. J is TRBJ2-1 and V is TRBV27; a possible D gene is TRBD2 (6 bases). Germline CDR1 MNHEY, CDR2 SMNVEV (reference sequence). The CDR3 has 17 amino acids. The ends were cut back, 4 bases at V and 1 base at J, with 17 bases in the middle. The CDR3 bases are TGTGCCAGCAGTTCCTACCCTAGCGAGTTATCCTACAATGAGCAGTTCTTC. This codes for CASSSYPSELSYNEQFF.

The sample holds a few counts of this clonotype. The CDR3 protein is CASSPGPPYYEQYF. The CDR3 DNA reads as TGTGCCAGCAGCCCGGGCCCCCCCTACTACGAGCAGTACTTC. The chain combines TRBV13 with TRBJ2-7; unclear D gene. CDR3 length equals 14 residues. V gave up 5 bases and J gave up 3 bases, with 14 bases separating them. Germline CDR1 and CDR2: PRHDT and FYEKMQ (reference sequence).

The CDR3 nucleotides are TGTGCCACCAGTGATTTCTTAGGGGAGCAGTACTTC. It yields the protein CATSDFLGEQYF. The genes are TRBV24-1 and TRBJ2-7; no clear D. The CDR3 spans 12 residues. V was pared by 1 base and J by 7 bases, with 7 bases between. Germline V gene sequence: CDR1 KGHDR, CDR2 SFDVKD.

The chain links TRBV2 to TRBJ2-2; D possibly corresponds to TRBD1 (7 bases). The CDR3 loop spans 15 amino acids. Germline values: CDR1 SNHLY, CDR2 FYNNEI. Trimming removed 6 bases from V and 1 base from J, with 12 bases in between. In DNA, the CDR3 is TGTGCCAGCAGGCGGGACAGCAAGAACACCGGGGAGCTGTTTTTT. Translation: CASRRDSKNTGELFF.

Only a few counts were recorded for this clonotype. V and J are TRBV12-3 or TRBV12-4 and TRBJ2-3, with D perhaps matching TRBD1 (6 bases). Trimming pared 6 bases from V and 1 base from J, leaving 14 bases between. The CDR3 sequence is 15 residues long. The DNA of the CDR3 is TGTGCCAGCAGGGCCCAGGGGTTCGGCACAGATACGCAGTATTTT. Residues: CASRAQGFGTDTQYF.

The chain combines TRBV7-8 with TRBJ2-5; D possibly uses TRBD1 or TRBD2 (5 bases each). The germline gives CDR1 SGHVS, CDR2 FQNEAQ. V shed 4 bases and J shed 3 bases, with 9 bases lying between them. This CDR3 contains 13 residues. DNA for the CDR3: TGTGCCAGCAGCTCCAGGGAGAAAGAGACCCAGTACTTC. It yields the protein CASSSREKETQYF.

The gene calls are TRBV7-3 and TRBJ2-5, with TRBD1 matching 8 bases. Per the germline V gene, CDR1 is SGHTA and CDR2 is FQGTGA. The CDR3 loop spans 16 amino acids. J gave up 5 bases and V 4 bases, and 12 bases lay outside the gene matches. The CDR3 region has the DNA TGTGCCAGCAGCTCCACCGACAGGGGTGTTTTGGAGACCCAGTACTTC. Translated: CASSSTDRGVLETQYF.

This clonotype occurred a few times. The V gene is TRBV11-3, the J gene TRBJ2-2; 8 bases are a match to TRBD2. Germline loops: CDR1 SGHNT, CDR2 YENEEA. The CDR3 totals 16 residues. Trimming cost V 5 bases and J 4 bases; bases outside gene matches: 9. The CDR3 DNA follows: TGTGCCAGCAGCCCCTCGGCGGGAGGTCCCACCGGGGAGCTGTTTTTT. This sequence encodes CASSPSAGGPTGELFF.

The chain employs TRBV28 and TRBJ2-7; D is unclear. V was cut by 4 bases and J by 5 bases, with 15 bases left in between. The germline CDR1 and CDR2 sequences are MDHEN and SYDVKM. The CDR3 runs 14 residues. For the CDR3, the DNA is TGTGCCAGCAGTTCCGACCCCCAAGTCCACGAGCAGTACTTC. Protein: CASSSDPQVHEQYF. The variable domain in full, with the rest retrieved from reference TRBV28 and TRBJ2-7, is DVKVTQSSRYLVKRTGEKVFLECVQDMDHENMFWYRQDPGLGLRLIYFSYDVKMKEKGDIPEGYSVSREKKERFSLILESASTNQTSMYLCASSSDPQVHEQYFGPGTRLTVT.

This clonotype showed up many times. V gene TRBV5-4 combines with J gene TRBJ2-1, with D possibly matching TRBD1 (6 bases). V was shortened by 3 bases and J by 0 bases, with 19 bases between the two germline ends. Germline V gives CDR1 SGHNT, CDR2 YYREEE (reference sequence). The CDR3 is 18 amino acids. The CDR3, as DNA: TGTGCCAGCAGCTCACATACCGGGACATATAGCTCCTACAATGAGCAGTTCTTC. It codes for CASSSHTGTYSSYNEQFF.

This clonotype was observed at least ten times. CDR3 nucleotide sequence: TGCGCCAGCAGCCTGGACAGGTCATATGGCTACACCTTC. Protein: CASSLDRSYGYTF. The rearrangement joins TRBV5-1 to TRBJ1-2, with 7 bases fitting TRBD1. The CDR3 covers 13 residues. From germline, CDR1 is SGHRS and CDR2 YFSETQ. Unmatched junction bases numbered 5, after V lost 4 bases and J lost 5 bases.

This clonotype has just a few counts. This sequence joins TRBV6-5 and TRBJ1-1, with D possibly being TRBD1 (5 bases). V was trimmed by 2 bases and J by 3 bases, leaving 13 bases between them. The CDR3 is made up of 15 amino acids. Germline CDR1 reads MNHEY; CDR2 reads SVGAGI. CDR3 bases: TGTGCCAGCAGTTACCGGCCGTCGGGGGACACTGAAGCTTTCTTT. It specifies CASSYRPSGDTEAFF.

This clonotype occurred many times. The chain joins TRBV10-3 to TRBJ2-1, with D unclear. The CDR3 loop spans 14 amino acids. Trimming took 0 bases from V and 11 from J, leaving 14 bases between them. Germline V gene data show CDR1 as ENHRY and CDR2 as SYGVKD. The chain's CDR3 is CAISESGAPEKQFF. The CDR3 DNA is TGTGCCATCAGTGAGTCTGGAGCCCCCGAGAAGCAGTTCTTC.

This clonotype was detected a few times. The chain joins TRBV6-1 to TRBJ2-5, with D possibly called TRBD1 or TRBD2 (5 bases each). CDR3 length: 14 amino acids. CDR1 MNHNS and CDR2 SASEGT come from the germline V gene. The V end lost 7 bases, the J end lost 7 bases, and 19 bases lay between the germline ends. CDR3 sequence: CASTPSQAGGTQYF. CDR3 nucleotides: TGTGCCAGCACCCCTTCTCAGGCTGGGGGGACCCAGTACTTC.

The rearrangement uses TRBV20-1 and TRBJ2-1; D gene uncertain. The germline V gene has CDR1 DFQATT and CDR2 SNEGSKA (reference sequence). Trimming pared 5 bases from V and 4 bases from J, leaving 12 bases between. The CDR3 has 13 residues. This CDR3 is CSAYDLSYNEQFF. In nucleotides, the CDR3 is TGCAGTGCTTATGACTTATCTTACAATGAGCAGTTCTTC.

This clonotype was picked up a small number of times. This chain uses TRBV3-1 with TRBJ2-7; possible D gene TRBD1, 5 bases. The CDR3 has 14 residues. Deletions cut 0 bases from V and 5 bases from J, with 11 bases between. CDR1 LGHDT and CDR2 YNNKEL come from the germline V gene (reference sequence). The DNA of the CDR3 is TGTGCCAGCAGCCAAGATTTCGGCAGGGACGAGCAGTACTTC. This codes for CASSQDFGRDEQYF.

The table lists this clonotype with many counts. J is TRBJ2-5 and V is TRBV15; 11 nucleotides line up with TRBD2. Germline V gene sequence: CDR1 LNHNV, CDR2 YYDKDF (reference sequence). V lost 8 bases, J lost 2 bases, and 1 base stayed unmatched. The CDR3 length is 13 residues. The CDR3 DNA sequence: TGTGCCACCCGACTAGCGGGACAAGAGACCCAGTACTTC. It codes for CATRLAGQETQYF.

This rearrangement joins TRBV11-2 to TRBJ2-7; TRBD1 is a possible D gene (6 bases). Germline-derived CDR1 and CDR2 are SGHAT and FQNNGV. This CDR3 is built from 16 residues. Trimming took off 1 base at V and 4 bases at J, with 17 bases between the two ends. The DNA of the CDR3 is TGTGCCAGCAGCTTAGTGGCTACCGGACAGAAGTACGAGCAGTACTTC. Translation: CASSLVATGQKYEQYF.